These 6 T cell receptor beta chains share one sample of origin, sequenced in a study. Each CDR3 protein gets one entry after TCRdb re-called the RT-PCR reads with MiXCR. Of hundreds of thousands of distinct CDR3 sequences in the sample, more than 13% were seen once. The material sequenced was memory CD4+ T cells from blood. The receptors shown here come from a female donor in good health, serving as a healthy control.

This clonotype was found many times. V is TRBV20-1 and J is TRBJ2-7, with 13 positions matching TRBD2. The CDR3 sequence is 13 residues long. With V trimmed by 5 bases and J by 5 bases, 3 bases remained unmatched. Germline V gene sequence: CDR1 DFQATT, CDR2 SNEGSKA (reference sequence). CDR3 in amino acids: CSARTSGRDEQYF. For the CDR3, the DNA is TGCAGTGCTCGGACTAGCGGGAGAGACGAGCAGTACTTC.

This clonotype was detected only a few times. The chain employs TRBV5-5 and TRBJ1-2; 7 nucleotides line up with TRBD1. Looked up from germline, CDR1 is SGHKS and CDR2 is YYEKEE (reference sequence). Trimming at V came to 5 bases and at J to 1 base, leaving 8 bases not matched to a gene. The CDR3 extends over 15 amino acids. This CDR3 is CASSLGTVINYGYTF. The CDR3 region has the DNA TGTGCCAGCAGTCTCGGGACAGTTATTAACTATGGCTACACCTTC. Combining the CDR3 with reference TRBV5-5 and TRBJ1-2 gives the whole variable domain DAGVTQSPTHLIKTRGQQVTLRCSPISGHKSVSWYQQVLGQGPQFIFQYYEKEERGRGNFPDRFSARQFPNYSSELNVNALLLGDSALYLCASSLGTVINYGYTFGSGTRLTVV.

This clonotype showed up just a few times. The V gene is TRBV28, the J gene TRBJ1-1; D perhaps matches TRBD1 (6 bases). The CDR3 sequence is 10 residues long. Germline CDR1 is MDHEN and CDR2 is SYDVKM. V was pared by 8 bases and J by 14 bases, with 15 bases between. CDR3 coding DNA: TGTGCCAGCGGAGGGGGAGGACCCTTCTTT. This gives the protein CASGGGGPFF.

The chain employs TRBV9 and TRBJ2-3; D unclear. Trimming took 0 bases from V and 5 from J, leaving 13 bases between them. CDR1 is SGDLS, CDR2 YYNGEE, per germline. CDR3 length: 15 residues. The CDR3 loop reads CASSVVPLPGDTQYF. The CDR3 bases are TGTGCCAGCAGCGTAGTCCCCCTACCGGGAGATACGCAGTATTTT.

The J gene is TRBJ2-1, the V gene TRBV7-9; maybe TRBD2 (6 bases). Trimming stripped 0 bases from V and 6 bases from J, with 18 bases between. This CDR3 comprises 17 residues. From germline, CDR1 is SEHNR and CDR2 FQNEAQ (reference sequence). In DNA, the CDR3 is TGTGCCAGCAGCTTAGCCTGGGGAGGAGGTGTAGTCAATGAGCAGTTCTTC. Its protein is CASSLAWGGGVVNEQFF. The variable domain in full, with the rest retrieved from reference TRBV7-9 and TRBJ2-1, is DTGVSQNPRHKITKRGQNVTFRCDPISEHNRLYWYRQTLGQGPEFLTYFQNEAQLEKSRLLSDRFSAERPKGSFSTLEIQRTEQGDSAMYLCASSLAWGGGVVNEQFFGPGTRLTVL.

The chain links TRBV5-1 to TRBJ2-1; 7 nucleotides align to TRBD1. The junction had 7 bases not matched to a gene; V was cut back by 7 bases and J by 0 bases. The CDR3 extends over 15 amino acids. The V gene's germline CDR1 is SGHRS and CDR2 YFSETQ. CDR3 in amino acids: CASGEGQASYNEQFF. The DNA for the CDR3 is TGCGCCAGCGGAGAAGGACAGGCCTCCTACAATGAGCAGTTCTTC. The whole variable domain, filled in from reference TRBV5-1 and TRBJ2-1, reads KAGVTQTPRYLIKTRGQQVTLSCSPISGHRSVSWYQQTPGQGLQFLFEYFSETQRNKGNFPGRFSGRQFSNSRSEMNVSTLELGDSALYLCASGEGQASYNEQFFGPGTRLTVL.